Listed below are T cell receptor beta chains from one sample, sequenced in a study of blood T cell repertoires in COVID-19. Generated by immunoSEQ multiplex PCR, the TCRdb table keeps only in-frame clones and is missing some. The sample records some 390,000 clones, approximately 92% being singletons. Sequenced input: PBMCs or T cells enriched from blood (not recorded which). The receptors stem from a man aged 25-45 years who had recovered from COVID-19. Both conserved end residues are part of each CDR3. Each record gives: J gene, clone size, D gene, V gene, CDR3 protein, CDR3 DNA. D genes are given only for firm matches. The size entry is marked missing in some rows and otherwise reads once, few, many or a size class.

TRBJ2-2 - - TRBV27 CASSLSRAGELFF TGTGCCAGCAGTTTATCCAGGGCCGGGGAGCTGTTTTTT
TRBJ2-7 once TRBD1 TRBV28 CASRGTGDSYEQYF TGTGCCAGCAGAGGGACAGGAGACTCCTACGAGCAGTACTTC
TRBJ1-1 - TRBD1 TRBV27 CASSWTGVTEAFF TGTGCCAGCAGCTGGACAGGGGTCACTGAAGCTTTCTTT
TRBJ1-1 - TRBD1 TRBV11-2 CASSKRGTGLRRENTEAFF TGTGCCAGCAGCAAAAGGGGGACAGGTCTACGACGGGAGAACACTGAAGCTTTCTTT
TRBJ1-2 - TRBD1 TRBV28 CASSTPGQGDYGYTF TGTGCCAGCAGTACCCCTGGGCAGGGGGACTATGGCTACACCTTC
TRBJ1-6 - - TRBV15 CATSRVGQGSSPLHF TGTGCCACCAGCAGAGTTGGGCAAGGGAGCTCACCCCTCCACTTT
TRBJ1-2 - TRBD1 TRBV7-2 CASSRSADRGFYGYTF TGTGCCAGCAGCCGCTCCGCGGACAGGGGTTTCTATGGCTACACCTTC
TRBJ2-7 - - TRBV28 CASSLTFQGYEQYF TGTGCCAGCAGTTTGACATTCCAGGGTTACGAGCAGTACTTC
TRBJ1-1 - - TRBV30 CAWLANTEAFF TGTGCCTGGTTGGCGAACACTGAAGCTTTCTTT
TRBJ2-2 - TRBD2 TRBV7-6 CASSAGGLATGELFF TGTGCCAGCAGCGCAGGGGGACTAGCAACCGGGGAGCTGTTTTTT
TRBJ2-1 - TRBD2 TRBV29-1 CSVKRENEQFF TGCAGCGTTAAGCGGGAGAATGAGCAGTTCTTC
TRBJ2-3 - TRBD1 TRBV19 CASSRTGVTDTQYF TGTGCCAGTAGTAGGACAGGGGTCACAGATACGCAGTATTTT
TRBJ2-1 once - TRBV7-9 CASSSSSVMGLRPNEQFF TGTGCCAGCAGCTCTAGTTCCGTAATGGGACTCCGACCCAATGAGCAGTTCTTC
TRBJ1-1 - - TRBV5-1 CASSSHVAGDNTEAFF TGCGCCAGCAGCAGCCACGTAGCAGGGGATAACACTGAAGCTTTCTTT
TRBJ1-5 - TRBD1 TRBV27 CASSLSPGQGVQPQHF TGTGCCAGCAGTTTATCGCCGGGACAGGGTGTTCAGCCCCAGCATTTT
TRBJ2-1 few TRBD2 TRBV4-1 CASSHPLRTSGRGDEQFF TGCGCCAGCAGCCACCCACTACGGACTAGCGGGAGGGGGGATGAGCAGTTCTTC
TRBJ1-1 - - TRBV12-3/TRBV12-4 CASSLQGEAFF TGTGCCAGCAGTCTTCAGGGAGAAGCTTTCTTT
TRBJ1-1 - - TRBV28 CASRGRTEAFF TGTGCCAGCAGGGGGCGGACTGAAGCTTTCTTT
TRBJ1-5 - - TRBV4-1 CASSQDWSQPQHF TGCGCCAGCAGCCAAGATTGGAGTCAGCCCCAGCATTTT
TRBJ1-2 - - TRBV15 CATSSTGYGYTF TGTGCCACCAGCAGTACCGGCTATGGCTACACCTTC
TRBJ2-1 - - TRBV10-3 CAISFNSGTINEQFF TGTGCCATCAGTTTCAATAGCGGAACCATCAATGAGCAGTTCTTC
TRBJ1-5 - TRBD1 TRBV30 CAWPTGQGAPGNQPQHF TGTGCCTGGCCTACGGGACAGGGGGCGCCGGGCAATCAGCCCCAGCATTTT
TRBJ2-7 - TRBD1 TRBV28 CASSPDRDAYEQYF TGTGCCAGCAGCCCTGACAGGGATGCGTACGAGCAGTACTTC
TRBJ2-7 - TRBD2 TRBV13 CASRFSGNFHEQYF TGTGCCAGCAGATTTAGCGGGAACTTCCACGAGCAGTACTTC
TRBJ1-5 - TRBD1 TRBV15 CATSRGDRGYQPQHF TGTGCCACCAGCCGAGGGGACAGGGGATACCAGCCCCAGCATTTT
TRBJ2-7 - - TRBV12-3/TRBV12-4 CASSLTGRNEQYF TGTGCCAGCAGTTTGACAGGTCGAAACGAGCAGTACTTC
TRBJ1-2 - TRBD1 TRBV2 CASTGTGGDYGYTF TGTGCCAGCACCGGGACAGGGGGCGACTATGGCTACACCTTC
TRBJ2-7 - TRBD2 TRBV9 CASSVATSGTYEQYF TGTGCCAGCAGCGTAGCTACTAGCGGGACATACGAGCAGTACTTC
TRBJ1-1 - - TRBV7-8 CASSSQRGAGTEAFF TGTGCCAGCAGCTCACAGCGCGGGGCCGGAACTGAAGCTTTCTTT
TRBJ2-1 - TRBD2 TRBV13 CASSLTSGFYNEQFF TGTGCCAGCAGCCTGACTAGCGGGTTCTACAATGAGCAGTTCTTC
TRBJ2-3 - TRBD2 TRBV2 CASSAHSGRSPDTQYF TGTGCCAGCAGTGCACATAGCGGGAGGAGCCCAGATACGCAGTATTTT
TRBJ2-7 - - TRBV5-4 CASSLDGGYEQYF TGTGCCAGCAGCTTGGATGGCGGCTACGAGCAGTACTTC
TRBJ2-3 - TRBD2 TRBV9 CASSKLAQSTDTQYF TGTGCCAGCAGCAAACTAGCGCAGAGCACAGATACGCAGTATTTT
TRBJ1-2 - - TRBV5-6 CASSLGRGLGYTF TGTGCCAGCAGCTTGGGGAGGGGCCTCGGCTACACCTTC
TRBJ1-3 - TRBD1 TRBV30 CAAGTGFGGNTIYF TGTGCCGCCGGGACAGGGTTTGGGGGAAACACCATATATTTT
TRBJ1-2 - - TRBV7-8 CASSLARSIRGYTF TGTGCCAGCAGCTTAGCGCGATCGATCCGGGGCTACACCTTC
TRBJ2-7 once TRBD1 TRBV2 CASTRTGASYEQYF TGTGCCAGCACCAGGACAGGGGCCTCCTACGAGCAGTACTTC
TRBJ2-7 - TRBD1 TRBV27 CASSPQTGAFNEQYF TGTGCCAGCAGTCCACAAACAGGGGCGTTTAACGAGCAGTACTTC
TRBJ2-7 - - TRBV12-3/TRBV12-4 CASSLGGVAEQYF TGTGCCAGCAGTTTAGGAGGAGTTGCCGAGCAGTACTTC
TRBJ2-7 - - TRBV5-1 CASSLVGGLTSYEQYF TGCGCCAGCAGCTTGGTTGGCGGACTAACTAGCTACGAGCAGTACTTC
TRBJ1-3 - - TRBV3-1/TRBV3-2 CASSQDLSGNTIYF TGTGCCAGCAGCCAAGACCTCTCTGGAAACACCATATATTTT
TRBJ2-1 - TRBD2 TRBV11-2 CASSLDRTSTYNEQFF TGTGCCAGCAGCTTAGATCGGACTAGCACCTACAATGAGCAGTTCTTC
TRBJ1-6 - - TRBV4-1 CASSQGRALSPLHF TGCGCCAGCAGCCAGGGCAGGGCATTATCACCCCTCCACTTT
TRBJ1-2 - - TRBV7-9 CASSFRRLSNYGYTF TGTGCCAGCAGCTTCCGGCGGCTTTCTAACTATGGCTACACCTTC
TRBJ2-2 - - TRBV12-3/TRBV12-4 CASRPSLGGELFF TGTGCCAGCAGGCCTTCCCTAGGCGGGGAGCTGTTTTTT
TRBJ2-7 - - TRBV4-2 CASSQDLYEQYF TGTGCCAGCAGCCAAGATCTGTACGAGCAGTACTTC
TRBJ2-3 - TRBD2 TRBV11-2 CASSLGAGGSSSTDTQYF TGTGCCAGCAGCTTAGGAGCGGGAGGATCCTCTAGCACAGATACGCAGTATTTT
TRBJ1-2 - TRBD1 TRBV5-6 CASSSPAGGGGYTF TGTGCCAGCAGCTCCCCGGCAGGGGGAGGTGGCTACACCTTC
TRBJ2-1 - TRBD2 TRBV5-1 CASRPGLAAYNEQFF TGCGCCAGCAGACCGGGACTAGCGGCCTACAATGAGCAGTTCTTC
TRBJ2-5 - - TRBV2 CASNPLRGETQYF TGTGCCAGCAATCCTCTCAGGGGAGAGACCCAGTACTTC
TRBJ1-3 - - TRBV30 CAWSVQALSGNTIYF TGTGCCTGGAGTGTCCAGGCCCTCTCTGGAAACACCATATATTTT
TRBJ1-5 once - TRBV12-1 CASSFVTGDQPQHF TGTGCCAGCAGCTTTGTAACAGGGGACCAGCCCCAGCATTTT